This T cell receptor beta chain comes out of a study of spatial heterogeneity in lung cancer. Broader study findings: Tumor mutation counts were tracked by expanded intratumoral alpha and beta TCR counts.

This clonotype appeared many times. Its antigen is unidentified. As to time point: sample taken at primary tumor resection. Patients with untreated early-stage non-small cell lung cancer, numbering some 72, were the donors. The study sequenced unsorted whole RNA from tumor, nontumor lung or frozen PBMC. Carried by each TCR cDNA molecule was a unique molecular identifier. TCRdb re-analysed the 5' RACE reads in MiXCR, keeping a single row per CDR3 protein. The data contain some 10,000 distinct CDR3 sequences, approximately 5.1% of them singletons. The junction had 5 bases not matched to a gene; V was cut back by 6 bases and J by 6 bases. This CDR3 has 12 residues. Germline lookup yields CDR1 DFQATT and CDR2 SNEGSKA (reference sequence).

The chain joins TRBV20-1 to TRBJ2-1; 7 bases fit TRBD2. Material: lung tumor tissue, obtained at surgery. This TCR was recovered from a male donor with early-stage non-small cell lung cancer. For the CDR3, the DNA is TGCAGTGCCCGCGGCGGGGGCAATGAGCAGTTCTTC. It codes for CSARGGGNEQFF.